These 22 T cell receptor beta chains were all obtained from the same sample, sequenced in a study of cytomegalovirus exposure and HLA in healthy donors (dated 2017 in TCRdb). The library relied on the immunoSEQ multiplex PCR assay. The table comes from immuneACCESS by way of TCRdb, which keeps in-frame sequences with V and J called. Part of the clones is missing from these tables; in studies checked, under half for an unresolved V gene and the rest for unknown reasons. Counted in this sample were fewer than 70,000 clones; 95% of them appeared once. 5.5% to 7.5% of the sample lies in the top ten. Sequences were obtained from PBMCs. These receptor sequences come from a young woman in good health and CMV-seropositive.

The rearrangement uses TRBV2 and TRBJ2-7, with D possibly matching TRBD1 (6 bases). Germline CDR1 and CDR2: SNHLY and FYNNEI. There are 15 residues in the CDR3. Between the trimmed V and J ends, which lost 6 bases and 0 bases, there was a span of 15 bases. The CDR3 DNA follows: TGTGCCAGCAGCCCAACAGGGAGTCTCTCCTACGAGCAGTACTTC. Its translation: CASSPTGSLSYEQYF.

The CDR3 spells CATLLGQGGDEQYF. The DNA of the CDR3 is TGTGCCACCCTCCTCGGACAGGGCGGGGACGAGCAGTACTTC. This chain uses TRBV6-1 with TRBJ2-7; 8 nucleotides line up with TRBD1. With 10 bases clipped from V and 5 bases from J, the junction kept 13 bases outside the gene matches. In germline, CDR1 is MNHNS, CDR2 SASEGT. This CDR3 spans 14 amino acids.

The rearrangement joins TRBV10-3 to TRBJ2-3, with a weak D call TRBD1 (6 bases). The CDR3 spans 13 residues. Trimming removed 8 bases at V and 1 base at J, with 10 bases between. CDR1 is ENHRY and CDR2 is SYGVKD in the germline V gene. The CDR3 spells CAIDKGGTDTQYF. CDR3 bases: TGTGCCATCGACAAGGGGGGCACAGATACGCAGTATTTT.

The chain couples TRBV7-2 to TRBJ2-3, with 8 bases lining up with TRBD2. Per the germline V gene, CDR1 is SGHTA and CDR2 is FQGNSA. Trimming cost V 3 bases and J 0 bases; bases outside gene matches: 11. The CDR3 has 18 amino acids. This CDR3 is CASSFLRTSGASTDTQYF. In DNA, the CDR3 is TGTGCCAGCAGCTTCTTACGCACTAGCGGTGCTAGCACAGATACGCAGTATTTT.

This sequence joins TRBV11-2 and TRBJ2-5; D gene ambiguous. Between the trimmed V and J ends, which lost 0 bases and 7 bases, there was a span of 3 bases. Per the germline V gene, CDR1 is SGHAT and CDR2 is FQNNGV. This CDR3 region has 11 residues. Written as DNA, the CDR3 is TGTGCCAGCAGCTTAGACGGGACCCAGTACTTC. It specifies CASSLDGTQYF.

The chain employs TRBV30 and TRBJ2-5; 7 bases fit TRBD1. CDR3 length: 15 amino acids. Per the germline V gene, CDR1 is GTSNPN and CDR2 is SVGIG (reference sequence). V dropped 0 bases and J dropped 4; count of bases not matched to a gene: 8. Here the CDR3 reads CAWSVIPQGRETQYF. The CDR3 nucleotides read TGTGCCTGGAGTGTAATCCCACAGGGGAGAGAGACCCAGTACTTC.

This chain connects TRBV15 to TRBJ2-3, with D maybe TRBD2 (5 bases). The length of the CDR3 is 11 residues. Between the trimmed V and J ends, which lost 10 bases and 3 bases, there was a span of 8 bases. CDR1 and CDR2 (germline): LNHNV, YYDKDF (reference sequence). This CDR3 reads CAIRGTDTQYF. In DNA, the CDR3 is TGTGCCATTCGGGGTACAGATACGCAGTATTTT. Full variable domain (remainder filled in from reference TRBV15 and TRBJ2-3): DAMVIQNPRYQVTQFGKPVTLSCSQTLNHNVMYWYQQKSSQAPKLLFHYYDKDFNNEADTPDNFQSRRPNTSFCFLDIRSPGLGDTAMYLCAIRGTDTQYFGPGTRLTVL.

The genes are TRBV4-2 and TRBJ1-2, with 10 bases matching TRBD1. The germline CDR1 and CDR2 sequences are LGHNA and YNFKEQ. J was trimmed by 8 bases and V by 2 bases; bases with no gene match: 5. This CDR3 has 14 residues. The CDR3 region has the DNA TGTGCCAGCAGCCAACCCGGACAGGGGGAGGGCTACACCTTC. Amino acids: CASSQPGQGEGYTF.

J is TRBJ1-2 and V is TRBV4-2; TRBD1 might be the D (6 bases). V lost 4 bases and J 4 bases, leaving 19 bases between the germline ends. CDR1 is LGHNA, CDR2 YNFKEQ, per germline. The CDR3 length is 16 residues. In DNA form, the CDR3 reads TGTGCCAGCAGCCCCCCCCTACGGACAGCAGCCTATGGCTACACCTTC. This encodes CASSPPLRTAAYGYTF.

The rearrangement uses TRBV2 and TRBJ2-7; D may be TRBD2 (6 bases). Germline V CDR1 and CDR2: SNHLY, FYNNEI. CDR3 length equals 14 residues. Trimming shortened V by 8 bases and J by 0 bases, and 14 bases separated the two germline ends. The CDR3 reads CASRRDGSSYEQYF. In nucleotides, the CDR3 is TGTGCCAGCCGGCGGGACGGGAGCTCCTACGAGCAGTACTTC.

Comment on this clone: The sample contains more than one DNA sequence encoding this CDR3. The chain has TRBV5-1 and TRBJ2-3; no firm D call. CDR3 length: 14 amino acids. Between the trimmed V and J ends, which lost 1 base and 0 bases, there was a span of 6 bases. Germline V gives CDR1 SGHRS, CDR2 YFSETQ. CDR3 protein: CASSLTESTDTQYF. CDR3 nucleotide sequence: TGCGCCAGCAGCTTGACAGAAAGCACAGATACGCAGTATTTT. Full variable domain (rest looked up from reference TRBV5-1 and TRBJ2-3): KAGVTQTPRYLIKTRGQQVTLSCSPISGHRSVSWYQQTPGQGLQFLFEYFSETQRNKGNFPGRFSGRQFSNSRSEMNVSTLELGDSALYLCASSLTESTDTQYFGPGTRLTVL.

The CDR3 DNA reads as TGCACCAGCAGGGCGCAGGGGCCGGATACGCAGTATTTT. Protein product: CTSRAQGPDTQYF. This chain uses TRBV1 with TRBJ2-3; the D call in the table, TRBD1, was not verified against the DNA. TRBV1 is shown as a pseudogene. This CDR3 region has 13 residues.

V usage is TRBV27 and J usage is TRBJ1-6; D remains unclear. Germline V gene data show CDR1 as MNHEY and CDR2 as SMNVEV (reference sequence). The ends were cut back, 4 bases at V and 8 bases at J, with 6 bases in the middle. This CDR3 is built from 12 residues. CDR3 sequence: CASSSLDSPLHF. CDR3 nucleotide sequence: TGTGCCAGCAGTTCCTTAGATTCACCCCTCCACTTT.

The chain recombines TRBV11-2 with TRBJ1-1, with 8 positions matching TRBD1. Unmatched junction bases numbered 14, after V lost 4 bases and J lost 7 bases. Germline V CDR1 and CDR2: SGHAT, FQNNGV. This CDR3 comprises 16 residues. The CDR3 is CASSSLLDRALGEAFF. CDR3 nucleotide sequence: TGTGCCAGCAGCTCCCTACTGGACAGGGCATTAGGTGAAGCTTTCTTT.

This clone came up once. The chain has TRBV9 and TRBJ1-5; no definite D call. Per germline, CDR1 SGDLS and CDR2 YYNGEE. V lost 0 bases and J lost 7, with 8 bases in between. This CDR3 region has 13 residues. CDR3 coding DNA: TGTGCCAGCAGCGTAGGAGGGTCCCAGCCCCAGCATTTT. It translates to CASSVGGSQPQHF.

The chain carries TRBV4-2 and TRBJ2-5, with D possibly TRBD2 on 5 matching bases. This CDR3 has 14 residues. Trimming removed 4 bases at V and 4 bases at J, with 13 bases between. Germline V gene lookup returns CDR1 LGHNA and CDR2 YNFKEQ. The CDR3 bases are TGTGCCAGCAGCCCGGGCCGGGATGGAGAGACCCAGTACTTC. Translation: CASSPGRDGETQYF.

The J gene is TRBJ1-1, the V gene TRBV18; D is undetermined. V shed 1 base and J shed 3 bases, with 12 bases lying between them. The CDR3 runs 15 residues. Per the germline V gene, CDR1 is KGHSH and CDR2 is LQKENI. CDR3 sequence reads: CASSPRQLIDTEAFF. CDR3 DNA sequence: TGTGCCAGCTCACCACGACAACTCATTGACACTGAAGCTTTCTTT. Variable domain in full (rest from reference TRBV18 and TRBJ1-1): NAGVMQNPRHLVRRRGQEARLRCSPMKGHSHVYWYRQLPEEGLKFMVYLQKENIIDESGMPKERFSAEFPKEGPSILRIQQVVRGDSAAYFCASSPRQLIDTEAFFGQGTRLTVV.

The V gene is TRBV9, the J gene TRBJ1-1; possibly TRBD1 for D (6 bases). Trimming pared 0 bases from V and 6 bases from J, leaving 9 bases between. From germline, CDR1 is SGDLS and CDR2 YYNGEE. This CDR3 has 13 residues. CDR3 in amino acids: CASSVASGAEAFF. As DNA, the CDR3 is TGTGCCAGCAGCGTAGCTTCAGGGGCTGAAGCTTTCTTT.

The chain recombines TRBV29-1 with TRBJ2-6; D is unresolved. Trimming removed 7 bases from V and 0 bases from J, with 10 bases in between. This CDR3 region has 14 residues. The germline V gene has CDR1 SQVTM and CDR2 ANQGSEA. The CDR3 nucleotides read TGCAGCGCCCTATTAAACTCTGGGGCCAACGTCCTGACTTTC. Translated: CSALLNSGANVLTF.

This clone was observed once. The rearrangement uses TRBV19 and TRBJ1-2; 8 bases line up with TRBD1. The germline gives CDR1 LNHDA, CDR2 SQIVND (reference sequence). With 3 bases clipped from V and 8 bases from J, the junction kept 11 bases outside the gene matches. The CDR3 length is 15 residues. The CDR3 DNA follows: TGTGCCAGTAGTATGGGCCCAGGGGGCGCGTTCGGCTACACCTTC. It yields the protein CASSMGPGGAFGYTF.

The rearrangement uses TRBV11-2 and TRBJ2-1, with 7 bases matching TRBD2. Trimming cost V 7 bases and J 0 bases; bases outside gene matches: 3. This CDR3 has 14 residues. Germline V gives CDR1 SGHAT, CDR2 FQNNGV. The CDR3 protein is CASMRESSYNEQFF. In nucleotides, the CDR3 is TGTGCCAGCATGCGGGAGAGCTCCTACAATGAGCAGTTCTTC.

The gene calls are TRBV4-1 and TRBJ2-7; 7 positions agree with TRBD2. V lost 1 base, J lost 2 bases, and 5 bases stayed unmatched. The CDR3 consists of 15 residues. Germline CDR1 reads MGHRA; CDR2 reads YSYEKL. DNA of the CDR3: TGCGCCAGCAGCCAAGCTACTAGCGCTCCCTACGAGCAGTACTTC. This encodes CASSQATSAPYEQYF.